These 26 T cell receptor beta chains originate from one sample sequenced in a study of blood T cell repertoires in COVID-19. TCRdb keeps only in-frame clones here, not all; method: immunoSEQ multiplex PCR. This sample carries over 75,000 clones, roughly 84% of them seen once, and the ten largest clones take roughly 3%. Sequencing input: peripheral blood. These receptors were taken from an elderly woman with acute or convalescent COVID-19.

V gene TRBV6-5 combines with J gene TRBJ1-2; 9 bases fit TRBD1. The CDR3 length is 13 residues. CDR1 and CDR2 (germline): MNHEY, SVGAGI. V shed 2 bases and J 13 bases; nucleotides not matched to a gene: 8. The CDR3 sequence is CASSYRDRVSSTF. The CDR3, as DNA: TGTGCCAGCAGTTACAGGGACAGGGTCTCTTCCACCTTC.

This chain links TRBV7-9 with TRBJ2-2; D possibly corresponds to TRBD2 (6 bases). CDR3 length equals 13 residues. The V gene lost 11 bases and the J gene lost 0 bases, with 10 bases spanning the gap. Germline CDR1 and CDR2: SEHNR and FQNEAQ (reference sequence). The CDR3 sequence: CAHGEANTGELFF. The DNA for the CDR3 is TGTGCCCATGGGGAGGCGAACACCGGGGAGCTGTTTTTT.

The chain recombines TRBV14 with TRBJ1-1; D gene ambiguous. V was pared by 0 bases and J by 5 bases, with 7 bases between. The CDR3 consists of 13 residues. Germline CDR1 and CDR2: SGHDN and FVKESK. CDR3 in amino acids: CASSQDWRTEAFF. The CDR3, as DNA: TGTGCCAGCAGCCAAGATTGGAGAACTGAAGCTTTCTTT.

This chain joins TRBV30 and TRBJ2-7, with TRBD1 matching over 10 bases. Trimming cost V 3 bases and J 7 bases; bases outside gene matches: 15. The CDR3 consists of 16 residues. Germline CDR1 GTSNPN, CDR2 SVGIG (reference sequence). Written as DNA, the CDR3 is TGTGCCTGGAGGAGCGCTGGGACAGGGGCACCAGGGGAGCAGTACTTC. Translating it yields CAWRSAGTGAPGEQYF.

The V gene is TRBV7-9, the J gene TRBJ2-2; 9 nucleotides line up with TRBD2. The CDR3 runs 14 residues. In germline, CDR1 is SEHNR, CDR2 FQNEAQ (reference sequence). V trimming: 2 bases; J trimming: 7 bases; junction bases outside the gene matches: 2. As DNA, the CDR3 is TGTGCCAGCAGCTTACTAGCGGGAATCGGGGAGCTGTTTTTT. Encoded protein: CASSLLAGIGELFF. The full variable domain, rest sourced from reference TRBV7-9 and TRBJ2-2, is DTGVSQNPRHKITKRGQNVTFRCDPISEHNRLYWYRQTLGQGPEFLTYFQNEAQLEKSRLLSDRFSAERPKGSFSTLEIQRTEQGDSAMYLCASSLLAGIGELFFGEGSRLTVL.

The chain uses TRBV30 and TRBJ2-7; 8 positions match TRBD2. The length of the CDR3 is 17 residues. The trim removed 2 bases at V and 6 bases at J, leaving 18 bases unmatched. The germline V gene encodes CDR1 GTSNPN and CDR2 SVGIG (reference sequence). CDR3 in DNA: TGTGCCTGGAGTAAAGGGATAGCGGGACACTTAGTTACCGAGCAGTACTTC. Translating gives CAWSKGIAGHLVTEQYF.

The chain uses TRBV6-4 and TRBJ2-2, with D unclear. The germline V gene has CDR1 MRHNA and CDR2 SNTAGT. The ends were cut back, 4 bases at V and 5 bases at J, with 8 bases in the middle. This CDR3 spans 13 amino acids. The CDR3, as DNA: TGTGCCAGCAGTGCGGTCGGGACCGGGGAGCTGTTTTTT. Translating gives CASSAVGTGELFF.

The rearrangement uses TRBV5-4 and TRBJ2-6, with 7 nucleotides matching TRBD1. CDR3 length equals 18 residues. CDR1 is SGHNT, CDR2 YYREEE, per germline (reference sequence). Germline trimming cut 0 bases from V and 0 bases from J; bases unmatched to any gene: 6. This CDR3 is CASSLGTGLLSGANVLTF. As DNA, the CDR3 is TGTGCCAGCAGCTTGGGGACAGGTCTACTCTCTGGGGCCAACGTCCTGACTTTC.

V is TRBV5-1 and J is TRBJ1-1; TRBD1 aligns across 7 bases. Germline assignment: CDR1 SGHRS and CDR2 YFSETQ. The length of the CDR3 is 14 residues. After removal of 2 bases from V and 3 bases from J, the junction contained 4 bases not matched to a gene. The CDR3 DNA is TGCGCCAGCAGCTTTCTTCAGGGGGACACTGAAGCTTTCTTT. It yields the protein CASSFLQGDTEAFF.

The rearrangement joins TRBV25-1 to TRBJ1-1; 10 bases map to TRBD1. V shed 5 bases, J shed 2 bases, and the junction held 8 bases outside the gene matches. This CDR3 comprises 16 residues. Germline V CDR1 and CDR2: MGHDK, SYGVNS. CDR3 bases: TGTGCCAGCAGTTCCCCCGGGGACAGGGGAAACACTGAAGCTTTCTTT. Its translation is CASSSPGDRGNTEAFF. Using reference TRBV25-1 and TRBJ1-1 for the parts outside the CDR3, the full variable domain is EADIYQTPRYLVIGTGKKITLECSQTMGHDKMYWYQQDPGMELHLIHYSYGVNSTEKGDLSSESTVSRIRTEHFPLTLESARPSHTSQYLCASSSPGDRGNTEAFFGQGTRLTVV.

This clone appeared a few times. The chain is built from TRBV4-3 and TRBJ1-2; TRBD1 agrees at 7 bases. V shed 0 bases, J shed 4 bases, and the junction held 11 bases outside the gene matches. The germline V gene encodes CDR1 LGHNA and CDR2 YSLEER. The CDR3 spans 17 residues. CDR3 loop: CASSQDIGRTGIYGYTF. As DNA, the CDR3 is TGCGCCAGCAGCCAAGATATTGGGCGGACAGGAATCTATGGCTACACCTTC.

V usage is TRBV19 and J usage is TRBJ2-5, with D tentatively TRBD2 (6 bases). There are 13 residues in the CDR3. V was clipped by 5 bases and J by 3 bases, with 10 bases between them. CDR1 and CDR2 from the germline V gene are LNHDA and SQIVND (reference sequence). CDR3 region: CASSLRTKETQYF. As DNA, the CDR3 is TGTGCCAGTAGTCTGAGGACTAAAGAGACCCAGTACTTC. Together with reference TRBV19 and TRBJ2-5, the CDR3 gives the full variable domain: DGGITQSPKYLFRKEGQNVTLSCEQNLNHDAMYWYRQDPGQGLRLIYYSQIVNDFQKGDIAEGYSVSREKKESFPLTVTSAQKNPTAFYLCASSLRTKETQYFGPGTRLLVL.

The J gene is TRBJ1-3, the V gene TRBV30; 10 bases align to TRBD1. This CDR3 contains 15 residues. Germline trimming cut 2 bases from V and 0 bases from J; bases unmatched to any gene: 1. Germline lookup yields CDR1 GTSNPN and CDR2 SVGIG (reference sequence). The CDR3 coding sequence is TGTGCCTGGAGTAGGACAGGGGGCTCTGGAAACACCATATATTTT. As protein: CAWSRTGGSGNTIYF. Drawing the rest from reference TRBV30 and TRBJ1-3, the complete variable domain is SQTIHQWPATLVQPVGSPLSLECTVEGTSNPNLYWYRQAAGRGLQLLFYSVGIGQISSEVPQNLSASRPQDRQFILSSKKLLLSDSGFYLCAWSRTGGSGNTIYFGEGSWLTVV.

This chain links TRBV5-1 with TRBJ1-1; unclear D gene. V lost 4 bases and J lost 1, with 11 bases in between. The germline V gene has CDR1 SGHRS and CDR2 YFSETQ. The CDR3 runs to 14 residues. The CDR3 DNA sequence: TGCGCCAGCAGCCGCGACATGGGGAACACTGAAGCTTTCTTT. Its translation: CASSRDMGNTEAFF. The variable domain in full, with the rest retrieved from reference TRBV5-1 and TRBJ1-1, is KAGVTQTPRYLIKTRGQQVTLSCSPISGHRSVSWYQQTPGQGLQFLFEYFSETQRNKGNFPGRFSGRQFSNSRSEMNVSTLELGDSALYLCASSRDMGNTEAFFGQGTRLTVV.

CDR3 region: CASRRQGISDTQYF. The CDR3 nucleotides read TGTGCCAGCAGACGTCAGGGGATCTCAGATACGCAGTATTTT. The rearrangement joins TRBV28 to TRBJ2-3, with D perhaps matching TRBD1 (6 bases). Trimming took 6 bases from V and 4 from J, leaving 14 bases between them. Germline CDR1 MDHEN, CDR2 SYDVKM. CDR3 size: 14 residues.

V is TRBV5-1 and J is TRBJ1-2; TRBD1 is a possible D gene (6 bases). The CDR3 covers 15 residues. CDR1 is SGHRS and CDR2 is YFSETQ in the germline V gene. The V end lost 4 bases, the J end lost 3 bases, and 16 bases lay between the germline ends. The CDR3 DNA reads TGCGCCAGCAGCCCCGAAGGACAGACTCACTATGGCTACACCTTC. This codes for CASSPEGQTHYGYTF.

This chain links TRBV6-2 or TRBV6-3 with TRBJ2-5; 7 bases agree with TRBD2. The length of the CDR3 is 15 residues. V shed 2 bases and J 0 bases; nucleotides not matched to a gene: 3. Germline V gene data show CDR1 as MNHEY and CDR2 as SVGEGT. For the CDR3, the DNA is TGTGCCAGCAGTTACCTAGCGGAGTACCAAGAGACCCAGTACTTC. Translating it yields CASSYLAEYQETQYF.

This clone occurred once. The chain employs TRBV5-4 and TRBJ1-2; 10 nucleotides align to TRBD1. Germline V CDR1 and CDR2: SGHNT, YYREEE (reference sequence). J gave up 4 bases and V 4 bases, and 1 base lay outside the gene matches. The CDR3 spans 13 residues. This CDR3 is CASSGDRGYGYTF. The CDR3 DNA follows: TGTGCCAGCAGCGGGGACAGGGGCTATGGCTACACCTTC.

This clone was detected only a few times. The chain recombines TRBV7-2 with TRBJ2-5, with 12 positions matching TRBD2. Germline V gene lookup returns CDR1 SGHTA and CDR2 FQGNSA. V lost 4 bases to trimming and J lost 4 bases; unmatched junction nucleotides: 1. This CDR3 contains 14 residues. The CDR3 region is CASSWGLAGETQYF. The CDR3 DNA follows: TGTGCCAGCAGCTGGGGACTAGCGGGAGAGACCCAGTACTTC.

The chain uses TRBV11-1 and TRBJ1-1; D unclear. The CDR3 totals 11 residues. Germline CDR1 SGHAT, CDR2 FQDESV (reference sequence). V lost 1 base and J lost 7, with 4 bases in between. For the CDR3, the DNA is TGTGCCAGCAGCTTAGACAGTGAAGCTTTCTTT. It codes for CASSLDSEAFF. The entire variable domain, with the rest obtained from reference TRBV11-1 and TRBJ1-1, is as follows: EAEVAQSPRYKITEKSQAVAFWCDPISGHATLYWYRQILGQGPELLVQFQDESVVDDSQLPKDRFSAERLKGVDSTLKIQPAELGDSAMYLCASSLDSEAFFGQGTRLTVV.

The chain couples TRBV28 to TRBJ1-1; D might be TRBD1 (5 bases). Germline loops: CDR1 MDHEN, CDR2 SYDVKM. The CDR3 loop spans 12 amino acids. Trimming shortened V by 9 bases and J by 6 bases, and 14 bases separated the two germline ends. CDR3 sequence (DNA): TGTGCCAGTTCTCAGGGCCCCTCTGAAGCTTTCTTT. This translates into CASSQGPSEAFF.

This clone turned up a few times. This specimen includes other DNA sequences encoding the same CDR3. The chain is built from TRBV28 and TRBJ2-2, with 10 bases that match TRBD2. The CDR3 is 17 amino acids. J gave up 0 bases and V 3 bases, and 4 bases lay outside the gene matches. Germline V gene lookup returns CDR1 MDHEN and CDR2 SYDVKM. The CDR3: CASSFPGLAANTGELFF. CDR3 coding DNA: TGTGCCAGCAGTTTTCCCGGACTAGCGGCGAACACCGGGGAGCTGTTTTTT.

J is TRBJ2-3 and V is TRBV5-1, with 9 bases fitting TRBD2. There are 16 residues in the CDR3. Germline CDR1 and CDR2: SGHRS and YFSETQ. Trimming at V came to 4 bases and at J to 1 base, leaving 7 bases not matched to a gene. CDR3 nucleotide sequence: TGCGCCAGCAGCCCCTCGGCTAGCGGGGGCACAGATACGCAGTATTTT. It is translated as CASSPSASGGTDTQYF.

The chain links TRBV15 to TRBJ1-6; 7 bases match TRBD1. The CDR3 spans 19 residues. V dropped 5 bases and J dropped 7; count of bases not matched to a gene: 20. Per germline, CDR1 LNHNV and CDR2 YYDKDF (reference sequence). CDR3 sequence: CATSRNRGAGQLLNSPLHF. CDR3 nucleotides: TGTGCCACCAGCCGCAACAGGGGCGCAGGGCAGCTGCTGAATTCACCCCTCCACTTT.

V and J are TRBV28 and TRBJ1-2; D is unresolved. The CDR3 has 12 residues. In germline, CDR1 is MDHEN, CDR2 SYDVKM. The V gene lost 4 bases and the J gene lost 8 bases, with 11 bases spanning the gap. This CDR3 is CASSSPPGGYTF. CDR3 bases: TGTGCCAGCAGTTCCCCGCCGGGAGGCTACACCTTC.

The V call is TRBV5-1, the J call TRBJ2-5; a possible D gene is TRBD1 (6 bases). Trimming stripped 0 bases from V and 3 bases from J, with 9 bases between. CDR1 is SGHRS, CDR2 YFSETQ, per germline. The CDR3 covers 14 residues. The CDR3 here is CASSLVQGEETQYF. The CDR3 DNA reads as TGCGCCAGCAGCTTGGTACAGGGAGAAGAGACCCAGTACTTC. The full variable domain, completed using reference TRBV5-1 and TRBJ2-5, is KAGVTQTPRYLIKTRGQQVTLSCSPISGHRSVSWYQQTPGQGLQFLFEYFSETQRNKGNFPGRFSGRQFSNSRSEMNVSTLELGDSALYLCASSLVQGEETQYFGPGTRLLVL.